This T cell receptor beta chain stems from a study of a mutant IDH1 vaccine in newly diagnosed glioma. Study-level information: Patients were given eight vaccinations, scheduled in weeks 1, 3, 5, 7, 11, 15, 19 and 23. Either 4-6 weeks after radiotherapy alone or alongside temozolomide, vaccination was begun. Receipt of radiotherapy, temozolomide, or both preceded the study, and most received both.

The study, taken as a whole, reports: Pseudoprogression apparently lacked any relation to changes in top peripheral T cell clonotypes.

Produced via immunoSEQ multiplex PCR; TCRdb's table is partial and in-frame only. The table shows approximately 82,000 clones, with 65% to 90% occurring only once. Time point: week 23, last vaccination. Each vaccine dose was 300 ug of mutant IDH1 20-mer peptide, with topical imiquimod. Trimming pared 4 bases from V and 7 bases from J, leaving 14 bases between. CDR1 and CDR2 from the germline V gene are LGHNA and YSLEER. This CDR3 region has 13 residues. A note on this clone: Its target is unknown.

The gene calls are TRBV4-3 and TRBJ2-7, with D perhaps TRBD1 (5 bases). The input for sequencing was PBMCs, taken from a glioma patient whose treatment included an IDH1 peptide vaccine. The clonotype was recovered from a man aged 25 to 40 with glioma. Some clones in this sample may be carry-over from other donors' samples. The CDR3 DNA reads as TGCGCCAGCAGCCGGACCTTAGGGGCTGAGCAGTACTTC. Amino acid sequence: CASSRTLGAEQYF.